Listed here are 12 T cell receptor beta chains from one sample, sequenced in a study of cytotoxic CD8 clonotypes in ibrutinib-treated CLL. Only in-frame clones appear in the TCRdb table, and some are missing; sequencing was by immunoSEQ multiplex PCR. The repertoire holds 330,000 or so clones, with 67% as singletons. The sample consisted of PBMCs, taken after 36 months of ibrutinib treatment. The receptors stem from a human donor with chronic lymphocytic leukemia.

This clone occurred once. CDR3 region: CASSGLSSGRATGANVLTF. CDR3 sequence (DNA): TGTGCCAGCAGCGGATTAAGTAGCGGGAGGGCCACTGGGGCCAACGTCCTGACTTTC. The chain recombines TRBV9 with TRBJ2-6; 11 nucleotides align to TRBD2. V shed 3 bases, J shed 2 bases, and the junction held 10 bases outside the gene matches. Germline CDR1 is SGDLS and CDR2 is YYNGEE. This CDR3 has 19 amino acids. The full variable domain, rest sourced from reference TRBV9 and TRBJ2-6, is DSGVTQTPKHLITATGQRVTLRCSPRSGDLSVYWYQQSLDQGLQFLIQYYNGEERAKGNILERFSAQQFPDLHSELNLSSLELGDSALYFCASSGLSSGRATGANVLTFGAGSRLTVL.

The chain is built from TRBV27 and TRBJ1-4; 10 positions agree with TRBD1. The V gene's germline CDR1 is MNHEY and CDR2 SMNVEV (reference sequence). This CDR3 is built from 15 residues. V was clipped by 5 bases and J by 7 bases; unmatched bases: 7. Written as DNA, the CDR3 is TGTGCCAGCAGTCGGGCGGACAGGGGGTCTGAAAAACTGTTTTTT. It specifies CASSRADRGSEKLFF.

The chain has TRBV5-1 and TRBJ2-5, with 9 bases identical to TRBD1. CDR3 size: 14 residues. J gave up 2 bases and V 5 bases, and 4 bases lay outside the gene matches. Germline V gives CDR1 SGHRS, CDR2 YFSETQ. CDR3 nucleotide sequence: TGCGCCAGCAGTTTGACAGGGGGGCAAGAGACCCAGTACTTC. This encodes CASSLTGGQETQYF.

The rearrangement joins TRBV19 to TRBJ2-7, with 8 bases matching TRBD1. The CDR3 loop spans 14 amino acids. V lost 1 base and J lost 4; bases outside the gene matches: 3. Germline V gene sequence: CDR1 LNHDA, CDR2 SQIVND (reference sequence). CDR3 in DNA: TGTGCCAGTAGTATAGCTCGGACAGGGTACGAGCAGTACTTC. This codes for CASSIARTGYEQYF.

The table lists this clone with a few counts. The chain couples TRBV10-3 to TRBJ2-7; 10 nucleotides align to TRBD2. The CDR3 length is 13 residues. With V trimmed by 6 bases and J by 6 bases, 5 bases remained unmatched. Per the germline V gene, CDR1 is ENHRY and CDR2 is SYGVKD. The CDR3 coding sequence is TGTGCCATCAGACCGGGACTAGCGCGCGAGCAGTACTTC. Translation gives CAIRPGLAREQYF.

The CDR3 loop reads CSVENTVYGYTF. In DNA, the CDR3 is TGCAGCGTTGAAAATACAGTCTATGGCTACACCTTC. The chain combines TRBV29-1 with TRBJ1-2; the D is unclear. V shed 2 bases and J shed 4 bases, with 8 bases lying between them. The CDR3 runs 12 residues. Germline CDR1 reads SQVTM; CDR2 reads ANQGSEA.

A single count supports this clone. This chain uses TRBV29-1 with TRBJ1-4, with D unresolved. V was clipped by 4 bases and J by 7 bases, with 10 bases between them. Per the germline V gene, CDR1 is SQVTM and CDR2 is ANQGSEA. The length of the CDR3 is 12 residues. CDR3 coding DNA: TGCAGCGTTGGCCACCCTGGTGAAAAACTGTTTTTT. It translates to CSVGHPGEKLFF. The whole variable domain, remainder taken from reference TRBV29-1 and TRBJ1-4, is SAVISQKPSRDICQRGTSLTIQCQVDSQVTMMFWYRQQPGQSLTLIATANQGSEATYESGFVIDKFPISRPNLTFSTLTVSNMSPEDSSIYLCSVGHPGEKLFFGSGTQLSVL.

This clone was observed a few times. This sequence joins TRBV18 and TRBJ2-3; 7 bases are shared with TRBD2. The trim removed 3 bases at V and 0 bases at J, leaving 6 bases unmatched. This CDR3 has 16 residues. In germline, CDR1 is KGHSH, CDR2 LQKENI. The CDR3 sequence is CASSPELAASTDTQYF. CDR3 nucleotides: TGTGCCAGCTCACCCGAGCTAGCGGCAAGCACAGATACGCAGTATTTT.

This chain links TRBV18 with TRBJ2-7, with D uncertain. Per the germline V gene, CDR1 is KGHSH and CDR2 is LQKENI. The CDR3 consists of 13 residues. The V end was cut by 2 bases, the J end by 7 bases, with 12 bases between. CDR3 amino acids: CASSPGPLQEQYF. CDR3 in DNA: TGTGCCAGCTCACCAGGGCCCCTCCAGGAGCAGTACTTC.

The rearrangement uses TRBV15 and TRBJ2-3; TRBD1 agrees at 9 bases. This CDR3 is built from 17 residues. With 3 bases clipped from V and 7 bases from J, the junction kept 14 bases outside the gene matches. The germline V gene encodes CDR1 LNHNV and CDR2 YYDKDF (reference sequence). The CDR3 nucleotides read TGTGCCACCAGCAGCACCGGACAGGGGTCAAGTGTATATACGCAGTATTTT. Translating gives CATSSTGQGSSVYTQYF.

The chain joins TRBV6-1 to TRBJ2-7; TRBD1 aligns across 7 bases. Unmatched junction bases numbered 7, after V lost 2 bases and J lost 9 bases. Per the germline V gene, CDR1 is MNHNS and CDR2 is SASEGT. The CDR3 loop spans 13 amino acids. The CDR3 region has the DNA TGTGCCAGCAGTGAATCAGGGGGAAGGGTGCAGTACTTC. Residues: CASSESGGRVQYF.

This clone was seen more than once but under ten times. This sequence joins TRBV19 and TRBJ1-5; TRBD1 might be the D (5 bases). CDR1 is LNHDA, CDR2 SQIVND, per germline (reference sequence). The V and J ends lost 7 bases and 3 bases respectively, with 16 bases between them. The length of the CDR3 is 15 residues. The CDR3 nucleotides read TGTGCCAGTACCCTGGGGGGGAGTATCAATCAGCCCCAGCATTTT. This codes for CASTLGGSINQPQHF.